These 20 T cell receptor beta chains came from one sample sequenced in a study of radiotherapy plus CTLA-4 blockade in lung cancer. Repertoires were generated with immunoSEQ multiplex PCR, while TCRdb's copy carries only in-frame clones and drops some. The repertoire holds tens of thousands of clones, with 55% to 80% as singletons. The material was peripheral blood, obtained from a patient treated with radiotherapy plus ipilimumab. The receptors here all came from a human donor with non-small cell lung cancer who had a complete response to radiotherapy plus ipilimumab.

This chain links TRBV10-3 with TRBJ1-1; no clear D gene. V gave up 6 bases and J gave up 4 bases, with 15 bases separating them. The CDR3 is 14 residues long. In germline, CDR1 is ENHRY, CDR2 SYGVKD. The CDR3 sequence is CAIRGAGSVTEAFF. In nucleotides, the CDR3 is TGTGCCATCAGGGGCGCGGGGTCGGTCACTGAAGCTTTCTTT.

This clone is labeled medium-sized (0.01 to 0.1%). The chain is built from TRBV4-1 and TRBJ1-5; TRBD1 aligns across 10 bases. CDR1 is MGHRA and CDR2 is YSYEKL in the germline V gene. Unmatched junction bases numbered 8, after V lost 0 bases and J lost 0 bases. CDR3 length: 19 amino acids. The CDR3 region is CASSQEEWTGGFSNQPQHF. The CDR3 coding sequence is TGCGCCAGCAGCCAAGAAGAGTGGACAGGGGGGTTTAGCAATCAGCCCCAGCATTTT.

This clone was seen once. This rearrangement joins TRBV6-5 to TRBJ2-7, with D tentatively TRBD1 (5 bases). Trimming stripped 0 bases from V and 2 bases from J, with 14 bases between. Germline V CDR1 and CDR2: MNHEY, SVGAGI. This CDR3 spans 16 amino acids. In DNA, the CDR3 is TGTGCCAGCAGTTACTCTCGGCAGGGTTCGACCTACGAGCAGTACTTC. Amino acids: CASSYSRQGSTYEQYF.

In its sample, this clone was seen once. This chain joins TRBV4-1 and TRBJ2-2; TRBD2 aligns across 10 bases. This CDR3 region has 17 residues. The ends lost 5 bases at V and 2 bases at J; junction bases unmatched: 8. The germline V gene encodes CDR1 MGHRA and CDR2 YSYEKL. In DNA, the CDR3 is TGCGCCAGCAGCTTAGCGGGGGGCCCCGCAAACACCGGGGAGCTGTTTTTT. Its translation: CASSLAGGPANTGELFF.

The chain has TRBV6-6 and TRBJ2-3; TRBD2 might be the D (5 bases). Germline V gene lookup returns CDR1 MNHNY and CDR2 SVGAGI (reference sequence). V lost 5 bases and J 2 bases, leaving 14 bases between the germline ends. CDR3 length: 15 residues. In DNA form, the CDR3 reads TGTGCCAGCAGTCCTACGGGATCGAACACAGATACGCAGTATTTT. Its translation is CASSPTGSNTDTQYF.

The V call is TRBV19, the J call TRBJ2-2, with 11 bases fitting TRBD2. This CDR3 is built from 17 residues. Unmatched junction bases numbered 11, after V lost 5 bases and J lost 6 bases. Germline V CDR1 and CDR2: LNHDA, SQIVND (reference sequence). The CDR3 here is CASSRLAGTGSAGELFF. Here the CDR3 DNA reads TGTGCCAGTAGTCGACTAGCGGGGACGGGGTCGGCCGGGGAGCTGTTTTTT.

The chain employs TRBV9 and TRBJ2-1; 13 bases align to TRBD2. Germline loops: CDR1 SGDLS, CDR2 YYNGEE. V trimming: 2 bases; J trimming: 4 bases; junction bases outside the gene matches: 6. This CDR3 has 17 amino acids. CDR3 sequence reads: CASSVSKLAGGYNEQFF. The CDR3 DNA reads TGTGCCAGCAGCGTCTCGAAACTAGCGGGGGGGTACAATGAGCAGTTCTTC.

V and J are TRBV2 and TRBJ2-7; a weak D match, TRBD2 (6 bases). Trimming removed 6 bases at V and 9 bases at J, with 21 bases between. CDR3 size: 14 residues. Germline values: CDR1 SNHLY, CDR2 FYNNEI. As DNA, the CDR3 is TGTGCCAGCAGCCGGGACGGAGGGGAGATAGGGCAGTACTTC. Translated: CASSRDGGEIGQYF.

The chain uses TRBV6-1 and TRBJ2-4; 11 bases line up with TRBD1. Trimming cost V 1 base and J 6 bases; bases outside gene matches: 5. CDR1 and CDR2 from the germline V gene are MNHNS and SASEGT. The CDR3 runs 16 residues. This CDR3 reads CASSEGTGGVRNIQYF. CDR3 nucleotide sequence: TGTGCCAGCAGTGAAGGGACAGGGGGCGTCAGAAACATTCAGTACTTC.

The chain joins TRBV10-3 to TRBJ1-2, with D unresolved. CDR3 size: 14 residues. Trimming took off 1 base at V and 0 bases at J, with 6 bases between the two ends. Germline CDR1 ENHRY, CDR2 SYGVKD. The CDR3 region is CAISEWAANYGYTF. Written as DNA, the CDR3 is TGTGCCATCAGTGAGTGGGCAGCTAACTATGGCTACACCTTC.

This chain connects TRBV19 to TRBJ1-5; 8 positions match TRBD1. V was pared by 3 bases and J by 3 bases, with 13 bases of the junction left unmatched. CDR1 LNHDA and CDR2 SQIVND come from the germline V gene (reference sequence). The CDR3 is 18 amino acids. The CDR3 bases are TGTGCCAGTAGTATGACCCCCCTACAGGGGGACCTCAATCAGCCCCAGCATTTT. Encoded protein: CASSMTPLQGDLNQPQHF.

The chain uses TRBV5-1 and TRBJ1-4; maybe TRBD1 (5 bases). This CDR3 has 18 amino acids. Germline V gives CDR1 SGHRS, CDR2 YFSETQ. Between the trimmed V and J ends, which lost 1 base and 3 bases, there was a span of 19 bases. The CDR3 loop is CASSLWGEHGGPNEKLFF. The CDR3 DNA is TGCGCCAGCAGCTTGTGGGGGGAACATGGAGGTCCTAATGAAAAACTGTTTTTT.

The table lists this clone with a few counts. The V call is TRBV5-5, the J call TRBJ1-4; TRBD1 might be the D (5 bases). CDR1 and CDR2 (germline): SGHKS, YYEKEE (reference sequence). There are 13 residues in the CDR3. Deletions cut 4 bases from V and 6 bases from J, with 10 bases between. This CDR3 is CASSEGLYEKLFF. CDR3 DNA: TGTGCCAGCAGCGAGGGACTTTATGAAAAACTGTTTTTT.

The V and J genes are TRBV15 and TRBJ1-5; unclear D gene. The germline V gene has CDR1 LNHNV and CDR2 YYDKDF (reference sequence). The CDR3 extends over 14 amino acids. The germline V and J ends were trimmed by 5 bases and 4 bases, with 12 bases remaining between them. CDR3 loop: CATSVLSGNQPQHF. For the CDR3, the DNA is TGTGCCACCAGCGTCTTATCGGGTAATCAGCCCCAGCATTTT.

In the case of this clone: This specimen includes other DNA sequences encoding the same CDR3. The rearrangement uses TRBV30 and TRBJ1-5; TRBD1 agrees at 7 bases. Germline CDR1 and CDR2: GTSNPN and SVGIG (reference sequence). V shed 4 bases, J shed 4 bases, and the junction held 4 bases outside the gene matches. CDR3 length equals 13 residues. The CDR3 sequence is CAWNRGSNQPQHF. DNA of the CDR3: TGTGCCTGGAACAGGGGTAGTAATCAGCCCCAGCATTTT.

The chain links TRBV19 to TRBJ1-6; 8 nucleotides align to TRBD1. J lost 7 bases, V lost 5 bases, and 10 bases had no gene match. Germline-derived CDR1 and CDR2 are LNHDA and SQIVND (reference sequence). The CDR3 covers 16 residues. This chain's CDR3 is CASSRLTGANNSPLHF. The CDR3 DNA reads as TGTGCCAGTAGTCGCCTGACAGGGGCTAACAATTCACCCCTCCACTTT.

The chain carries TRBV13 and TRBJ1-2; D unresolved. With 5 bases removed from V and 2 bases from J, the gap between germline ends came to 12 bases. The CDR3 is 14 amino acids. Germline CDR1 PRHDT, CDR2 FYEKMQ (reference sequence). The chain's CDR3 is CASSPYSGNYGYTF. The CDR3 bases are TGTGCCAGCAGCCCATACAGCGGAAACTATGGCTACACCTTC.

The chain combines TRBV2 with TRBJ2-1; a possible D gene is TRBD1 (5 bases). Per the germline V gene, CDR1 is SNHLY and CDR2 is FYNNEI. This CDR3 has 15 residues. V dropped 6 bases and J dropped 5 bases, with 17 bases sitting between them. This chain's CDR3 is CASSKQGSKNNEQFF. The CDR3 DNA reads as TGTGCCAGCAGCAAGCAGGGATCGAAAAACAATGAGCAGTTCTTC.

V is TRBV6-5 and J is TRBJ1-6; tentative D call: TRBD1 (6 bases). Germline CDR1 and CDR2: MNHEY and SVGAGI. V lost 5 bases and J 6 bases, leaving 14 bases between the germline ends. The CDR3 runs to 15 residues. Written as DNA, the CDR3 is TGTGCCAGCAGTGCCACAGGGACGGGTAATTCACCCCTCCACTTT. This encodes CASSATGTGNSPLHF.

J is TRBJ1-3 and V is TRBV5-1, with a tentative D call TRBD1 (6 bases). Germline V gene sequence: CDR1 SGHRS, CDR2 YFSETQ. V shed 4 bases and J shed 0 bases, with 11 bases lying between them. The CDR3 has 15 residues. This CDR3 reads CASSRDKSSGNTIYF. The CDR3 DNA sequence: TGCGCCAGCAGCCGGGACAAGAGCTCTGGAAACACCATATATTTT.